The clone carrying this T cell receptor beta chain was counted once. Assay: immunoSEQ multiplex PCR; the TCRdb copy retains only in-frame clones and omits some. This table has fewer than 150,000 clones, over 70% appearing once. The data belong to a study of blood T cell repertoires in COVID-19. Cohorts were based on clinical histories the participants reported. Germline trimming cut 6 bases from V and 0 bases from J; bases unmatched to any gene: 5. Germline V gives CDR1 SGHDN, CDR2 FVKESK. This CDR3 has 15 residues. The sequence was collected from a man in his fifties or sixties in a cohort exposed to, infected with or recovered from COVID-19 (not recorded which). Sequenced material: PBMCs or T cells enriched from blood (not recorded which). The J gene is TRBJ2-1, the V gene TRBV14; TRBD2 agrees at 7 bases. DNA of the CDR3: TGTGCCAGCAGTTGGGGGGGTAGCTCCTACAATGAGCAGTTCTTC. Translation gives CASSWGGSSYNEQFF.